This is a list of T cell receptor beta chains from one sample in a study of CD4 and CD8 cells across lung adenocarcinoma regions. TCRdb reprocessed the PCR reads via MiXCR and lists one record per CDR3 protein. Altogether around 20,000 distinct CDR3 sequences are present, approximately 49% being singletons, with the ten largest covering under 25%. The sequenced material came from CD8+ T cells from the center of a lung tumor. These receptors were taken from a female donor with lung adenocarcinoma. The CD4 and CD8 labels of this study may be unreliable. CDR3s leave out the opening cysteine and the closing phenylalanine or tryptophan. The order of the fields is CDR3 protein, V gene.

ATGLRAKDTQY,TRBV12-3/TRBV12-4
ASRLAERNTDTQY,TRBV28
ASGGCDEETQY,TRBV27
ATIGRGHQDTQF,TRBV6-1
ASSLAAGATDTQY,TRBV7-2
ASVGGGGGDLETQY,TRBV6-1
ASSVEGLSYNEQF,TRBV10-1
ASSEARAQETQY,TRBV6-1
ASSEGIGGRGADTQY,TRBV10-2
ASSLSPSSLTGELF,TRBV7-2
ASSYSGAGFQDTQY,TRBV6-5
ASSARGPQNYEQY,TRBV27
ATRRGLEGTSTDAQY,TRBV27
ASSYSRDRVSYNEQF,TRBV6-5
AGIGGREGNIQY,TRBV10-3
ASGPPHTQY,TRBV27
ASSQGLSGTDTQY,TRBV4-1